A selection of T cell receptor beta chains follows, all from one sample in a study of long-term antiretroviral therapy in people with HIV. The protocol was immunoSEQ multiplex PCR, while the TCRdb copy is restricted to in-frame clones and leaves out a portion. The sample has fewer than 30,000 clones; around 83% are singletons. This material consisted of unsorted PBMCs, taken 0.7 years before starting antiretroviral therapy. The receptors were gathered from a man under 40 with HIV. Both conserved end residues are trimmed from each CDR3.

V gene	J gene	CDR3 protein
TRBV15	TRBJ2-1	ATSRAGAYNEQF
TRBV5-8	TRBJ1-5	ASSLSGGPNQPQH
TRBV27	TRBJ1-5	ASSSLGRRDQPQH
TRBV9	TRBJ1-2	ASSVEQRVGYSGYT
TRBV5-1	TRBJ2-5	ASSLGRGLSQETQY
TRBV5-1	TRBJ2-3	ASSVPGQASTDTQY
TRBV7-2	TRBJ2-3	ASSLVQGAYTQY
TRBV6-1	TRBJ2-1	ASSESASGIGEQF
TRBV5-1	TRBJ1-2	ASSLVAGGNYGYT
TRBV27	TRBJ2-2	ASSFLTSGGAALDTGELF
TRBV7-6	TRBJ1-4	ASSGTANEKLF
TRBV11-3	TRBJ2-2	ASSLNRDRRNTGELF
TRBV4-1	TRBJ1-5	ASSQTGTANQPQH
TRBV7-9	TRBJ2-2	ASSSQGLANTGELF
TRBV6-1	TRBJ2-2	ASSDRLRNTGELF
TRBV19	TRBJ2-3	ASSSLVTSGGRPRDTQY
TRBV7-7	TRBJ2-1	ASSFSRSSHEQF
TRBV6-1	TRBJ1-5	ASSGAWDQPQH
TRBV4-3	TRBJ2-7	ASSQDIQRGSYEQY
TRBV19	TRBJ1-1	ASSQKRQGPEAF
TRBV19	TRBJ2-3	ASSMGTGSQDTQY
TRBV19	TRBJ1-2	ASSSTVVYGYT
TRBV7-9	TRBJ2-7	ASTHQGISYEQY
TRBV11-2	TRBJ2-7	ASSLDGTRSEQY
TRBV5-1	TRBJ2-5	ASSLVGGTQETQY
TRBV18	TRBJ1-1	ASSPPGGSIEAF
TRBV7-2	TRBJ2-2	ASKVGGGVLTGELF
TRBV7-7	TRBJ1-1	ASSNGGSAEAF
TRBV6-5	TRBJ2-3	ASSYAPERDTQY
TRBV9	TRBJ2-6	ASSVNTGSGANVLT
TRBV5-1	TRBJ1-5	ASSLPGTGKYSNQPQH